Listed here are 24 T cell receptor beta chains from one sample, sequenced in a study of blood T cell repertoires in COVID-19 (dated by TCRdb to 2019 to 2021). To prepare the library, the immunoSEQ multiplex PCR assay was applied. The immuneACCESS repertoire file appears here via TCRdb, limited to in-frame rearrangements. These files lack a portion of the clones; in checked studies, under half of the deficit traces to unresolved V genes, and the cause of the others is not known. Counted in this sample were tens of thousands of clones; about 85% of them appeared once. Of the sample, around 9.1% is held by the ten largest clones. Sequencing used peripheral blood. These receptor sequences come from a human donor with acute or convalescent COVID-19. The donor label of this sample is uncertain.

The chain employs TRBV27 and TRBJ2-5; a weak D match, TRBD1 (6 bases). The CDR3 runs 15 residues. Trimming stripped 2 bases from V and 2 bases from J, with 12 bases between. Germline CDR1 is MNHEY and CDR2 is SMNVEV (reference sequence). The CDR3 loop is CASSLSPGQQETQYF. In DNA form, the CDR3 reads TGTGCCAGCAGTTTAAGCCCCGGACAGCAAGAGACCCAGTACTTC.

The chain joins TRBV3-1 (or the pseudogene TRBV3-2) to TRBJ2-7; 12 bases map to TRBD2. V lost 2 bases to trimming and J lost 2 bases; unmatched junction nucleotides: 4. This CDR3 has 16 amino acids. The germline V gene has CDR1 LGHDT and CDR2 YNNKEL (reference sequence). The DNA of the CDR3 is TGTGCCAGCAGCCAATCGACTAGCGGGAGAGCCTACGAGCAGTACTTC. Protein product: CASSQSTSGRAYEQYF.

V gene TRBV7-8 combines with J gene TRBJ2-1; 15 bases fit TRBD2. The CDR3 consists of 17 residues. Germline values: CDR1 SGHVS, CDR2 FQNEAQ. V was clipped by 4 bases and J by 8 bases; unmatched bases: 9. CDR3 loop: CASSSWTSGGADHEQFF. In DNA, the CDR3 is TGTGCCAGCAGCTCTTGGACTAGCGGGGGGGCCGATCATGAGCAGTTCTTC.

The chain joins TRBV11-2 to TRBJ2-5; tentative D call: TRBD1 (6 bases). Trimming left V 2 bases short and J 0 bases short, with 10 bases between. The CDR3 sequence is 15 residues long. Germline CDR1 and CDR2: SGHAT and FQNNGV. Written as DNA, the CDR3 is TGTGCCAGCAGCTTATTGAGGGGGAACCAAGAGACCCAGTACTTC. Translating gives CASSLLRGNQETQYF.

The rearrangement joins TRBV18 to TRBJ1-2, with D unclear. CDR3 size: 11 residues. Trimming took off 6 bases at V and 7 bases at J, with 9 bases between the two ends. CDR1 KGHSH and CDR2 LQKENI come from the germline V gene. CDR3 coding DNA: TGTGCCAGCTCTGGAGGTAGTGGCTACACCTTC. Encoded protein: CASSGGSGYTF.

The rearrangement uses TRBV5-1 and TRBJ2-2, with TRBD1 matching 7 bases. The CDR3 runs 15 residues. With V trimmed by 6 bases and J by 1 base, 6 bases remained unmatched. Germline CDR1 is SGHRS and CDR2 is YFSETQ. This CDR3 reads CASNTNRGNTGELFF. CDR3 DNA sequence: TGCGCCAGCAATACCAACAGGGGGAACACCGGGGAGCTGTTTTTT. Variable domain in full (rest from reference TRBV5-1 and TRBJ2-2): KAGVTQTPRYLIKTRGQQVTLSCSPISGHRSVSWYQQTPGQGLQFLFEYFSETQRNKGNFPGRFSGRQFSNSRSEMNVSTLELGDSALYLCASNTNRGNTGELFFGEGSRLTVL.

The J gene is TRBJ2-7, the V gene TRBV7-5; TRBD2 is the table's D call and was not checked against the DNA. TRBV7-5 is labeled a pseudogene. The CDR3 runs to 14 residues. CDR3 DNA sequence: TGTGTCAGAAGCTTAGCGAGGGAAACGTGCGAGCAGTACGTC. Translating gives CVRSLARETCEQYV.

V is TRBV5-1 and J is TRBJ2-4; 9 nucleotides match TRBD1. There are 18 residues in the CDR3. The germline gives CDR1 SGHRS, CDR2 YFSETQ. V dropped 0 bases and J dropped 1; count of bases not matched to a gene: 8. The CDR3 protein is CASSLETGGLGAKNIQYF. In DNA form, the CDR3 reads TGCGCCAGCAGCTTGGAAACAGGGGGCCTGGGGGCCAAAAACATTCAGTACTTC.

V usage is TRBV6-6 and J usage is TRBJ1-1, with D tentatively TRBD1 (6 bases). Per germline, CDR1 MNHNY and CDR2 SVGAGI (reference sequence). This CDR3 has 13 residues. Trimming stripped 0 bases from V and 9 bases from J, with 11 bases between. The CDR3 DNA follows: TGTGCCAGCAGTTACTCGATGGGGGCGCAAGCTTTCTTT. As protein: CASSYSMGAQAFF.

This sequence joins TRBV27 and TRBJ2-5, with a possible D match to TRBD2 (6 bases). This CDR3 region has 13 residues. The V gene's germline CDR1 is MNHEY and CDR2 SMNVEV (reference sequence). V lost 8 bases and J lost 2, with 12 bases in between. The CDR3 DNA reads TGTGCCAGCGCTGGACTACCTCAAGAGACCCAGTACTTC. It yields the protein CASAGLPQETQYF.

This rearrangement joins TRBV15 to TRBJ1-5; tentatively, D is TRBD1 (5 bases). Trimming took off 6 bases at V and 5 bases at J, with 17 bases between the two ends. Per the germline V gene, CDR1 is LNHNV and CDR2 is YYDKDF (reference sequence). CDR3 length equals 15 residues. The CDR3 nucleotides read TGTGCCACCAGGGGGGGTAGGATCCTTCATCAGCCCCAGCATTTT. Its translation is CATRGGRILHQPQHF.

The CDR3 sequence: CASSQDIATGVGGGAQKTQYF. The CDR3 bases are TGTGCCAGCAGCCAAGATATCGCCACTGGTGTCGGCGGGGGGGCCCAGAAGACCCAGTACTTC. The chain employs TRBV4-2 and TRBJ2-5; TRBD2 agrees at 9 bases. Trimming took 0 bases from V and 6 from J; bases not matched to a gene: 23. The germline V gene has CDR1 LGHNA and CDR2 YNFKEQ. This CDR3 has 21 amino acids.

This clone is a singleton in its sample. V is TRBV5-1 and J is TRBJ2-3; 14 bases are a match to TRBD2. After removal of 4 bases from V and 2 bases from J, the junction contained 9 bases not matched to a gene. The germline V gene has CDR1 SGHRS and CDR2 YFSETQ. This CDR3 has 18 amino acids. CDR3: CASSTGTSGRGLTDTQYF. The DNA for the CDR3 is TGCGCCAGCAGCACAGGGACTAGCGGGAGAGGGCTCACAGATACGCAGTATTTT. Drawing the rest from reference TRBV5-1 and TRBJ2-3, the complete variable domain is KAGVTQTPRYLIKTRGQQVTLSCSPISGHRSVSWYQQTPGQGLQFLFEYFSETQRNKGNFPGRFSGRQFSNSRSEMNVSTLELGDSALYLCASSTGTSGRGLTDTQYFGPGTRLTVL.

CDR3 bases: TGTGCCAGCTCACCTTCCCGACATACCACCGGGGAGCTGTTTTTT. Amino acid sequence: CASSPSRHTTGELFF. V and J are TRBV18 and TRBJ2-2, with D uncertain. Trimming left V 3 bases short and J 4 bases short, with 12 bases between. The V gene's germline CDR1 is KGHSH and CDR2 LQKENI. This CDR3 is built from 15 residues.

The rearrangement uses TRBV9 and TRBJ2-1; TRBD2 matches at 8 bases. The CDR3 is made up of 16 amino acids. CDR1 and CDR2 (germline): SGDLS, YYNGEE. After removal of 6 bases from V and 8 bases from J, the junction contained 16 bases not matched to a gene. In DNA, the CDR3 is TGTGCCAGCACCCCTGGCACTAGCGGATCTTGGGATGAGCAGTTCTTC. Amino acids: CASTPGTSGSWDEQFF.

The genes are TRBV13 and TRBJ1-2, with 10 bases identical to TRBD1. V lost 0 bases, J lost 6 bases, and 7 bases stayed unmatched. This CDR3 is 16 amino acids long. In germline, CDR1 is PRHDT, CDR2 FYEKMQ (reference sequence). The CDR3 protein is CASSLGGDRGDDGYTF. The DNA for the CDR3 is TGTGCCAGCAGCTTAGGGGGGGACAGGGGAGACGATGGCTACACCTTC.

The chain is built from TRBV3-1 (or the pseudogene TRBV3-2) and TRBJ2-7, with 7 bases fitting TRBD1. The junction had 6 bases not matched to a gene; V was cut back by 1 base and J by 6 bases. CDR1 is LGHDT and CDR2 is YNNKEL in the germline V gene (reference sequence). The CDR3 runs 14 residues. The CDR3 loop reads CASSQGPTGREQYF. The DNA of the CDR3 is TGTGCCAGCAGCCAAGGCCCGACAGGGCGCGAGCAGTACTTC.

V and J are TRBV4-1 and TRBJ1-2; TRBD1 aligns across 9 bases. V lost 3 bases to trimming and J lost 2 bases; unmatched junction nucleotides: 4. The CDR3 totals 15 residues. CDR1 and CDR2 (germline): MGHRA, YSYEKL. As DNA, the CDR3 is TGCGCCAGCAGCCAGACCGGGACAGGGAACTATGGCTACACCTTC. It yields the protein CASSQTGTGNYGYTF.

The chain joins TRBV9 to TRBJ1-2; 9 bases line up with TRBD1. The CDR3 has 14 amino acids. The ends lost 0 bases at V and 4 bases at J; junction bases unmatched: 1. Germline CDR1 and CDR2: SGDLS and YYNGEE. The CDR3 loop is CASSVEGQGYGYTF. The CDR3 DNA reads TGTGCCAGCAGCGTAGAGGGACAGGGCTATGGCTACACCTTC.

The rearrangement joins TRBV19 to TRBJ1-1; D might be TRBD1 (6 bases). This CDR3 has 16 amino acids. The ends were cut back, 6 bases at V and 0 bases at J, with 17 bases in the middle. Germline V gives CDR1 LNHDA, CDR2 SQIVND (reference sequence). In nucleotides, the CDR3 is TGTGCCAGTAGGCTTGGACAGATAAACATGAACACTGAAGCTTTCTTT. It is translated as CASRLGQINMNTEAFF.

The chain joins TRBV24-1 to TRBJ2-3; 13 nucleotides match TRBD2. The CDR3 runs to 17 residues. Germline V gene sequence: CDR1 KGHDR, CDR2 SFDVKD. After removal of 4 bases from V and 5 bases from J, the junction contained 8 bases not matched to a gene. The CDR3 nucleotides are TGTGCCACCAGTGACCAAGGACTAGCGGGAGTTAGAGATACGCAGTATTTT. It yields the protein CATSDQGLAGVRDTQYF.

The chain is built from TRBV1 and TRBJ1-5; TRBD1, the D gene given by the table, was not confirmed from the DNA. TRBV1 is annotated as a pseudogene. This CDR3 spans 19 amino acids. The CDR3, as DNA: TGCACCAGCGCCCTGACCTTAAGATCAGGGAACTATAGCAATCAGCCCCAGCATTTT. This translates into CTSALTLRSGNYSNQPQHF.

This clone was seen a single time. The V and J genes are TRBV3-1 (or the pseudogene TRBV3-2) and TRBJ1-6; D not certain. The V gene's germline CDR1 is LGHDT and CDR2 YNNKEL (reference sequence). Trimming took off 0 bases at V and 14 bases at J, with 20 bases between the two ends. This CDR3 has 16 amino acids. The CDR3 sequence: CASSQDEAPGSAALHF. CDR3 coding DNA: TGTGCCAGCAGCCAAGACGAGGCCCCGGGAAGTGCGGCCCTCCACTTT.

This rearrangement joins TRBV28 to TRBJ1-4; TRBD1 matches 8 bases. The V segment lost 8 bases and the J segment 1 base; nucleotides outside the gene matches: 12. The germline V gene has CDR1 MDHEN and CDR2 SYDVKM. The CDR3 length is 17 residues. The CDR3 nucleotides are TGTGCCAGCGGTCTCTCAGGGGGCGCGGGAACTAATGAAAAACTGTTTTTT. Encoded protein: CASGLSGGAGTNEKLFF.